This T cell receptor beta chain was identified in a study of T cells after yellow fever vaccination. V gave up 0 bases and J gave up 1 base, with 12 bases separating them. There are 16 residues in the CDR3. The germline CDR1 and CDR2 sequences are MNHEY and SVGAGI. TCRdb used MiXCR to reprocess the 5' RACE reads, holding one entry per CDR3 protein. The profile shows 350,000 to 450,000 distinct CDR3 sequences, roughly a sixth of them singletons. This sequence joins TRBV6-5 and TRBJ2-5; D might be TRBD1 or TRBD2, each matching 6 bases. The sample was PBMCs, taken before the yellow fever booster vaccination. This TCR derives from a young man who received the YFV17D yellow fever vaccine. CDR3 DNA sequence: TGTGCCAGCAGTTACTCGGAGGGGGACACCCAAGAGACCCAGTACTTC. It translates to CASSYSEGDTQETQYF.